This T cell receptor (beta chain) was recorded in a study of low-dose radiotherapy and immunotherapy resistance in tumors. As for time point: after trial treatment. Treatment of the sample: LDRT plus nivolumab, ipilimumab, low-dose cyclophosphamide and aspirin (RACIN trial). Donors were treated with nivolumab, ipilimumab, aspirin, and low-dose cyclophosphamide and radiotherapy. This CDR3 has 15 residues. CDR1 is ENHRY, CDR2 SYGVKD, per germline. After removal of 7 bases from V and 4 bases from J, the junction contained 3 bases not matched to a gene. This clonotype was recorded at least ten times. First-strand cDNA relied on TRAV- and TRBV-specific primers spanning alpha and beta chains. Amplification, which lasted 20 PCR cycles, used a constant-region primer and V-primer adapter to amplify TCRs. Each CDR3 protein gets one entry after TCRdb re-called the reads with MiXCR. The table includes 65,000 to 85,000 distinct CDR3 sequences, around 17% detected once.

The chain uses TRBV10-3 and TRBJ2-1, with 14 bases identical to TRBD2. Sequenced here: PBMCs, sampled after low-dose radiotherapy plus immunotherapy. The clonotype originates from a male donor with prostate cancer. The CDR3 sequence is CAIKGLAGDYNEQFF. As DNA, the CDR3 is TGTGCCATCAAGGGACTAGCGGGGGATTACAATGAGCAGTTCTTC.